The 8 T cell receptor beta chains below were found in one sample sequenced in a study of identical twins. MiXCR, applied by TCRdb to the 5' RACE reads, yields one record per CDR3 protein. The repertoire holds around 530,000 distinct CDR3 sequences, with 13% to 15% as singletons. These data were likewise used in another study, on yellow fever vaccine responses in identical twins.

Sample: CD4+ T cells sorted from blood. Source of these receptors: a woman aged 18-30 years in good health.

The rearrangement links TRBV21-1 to TRBJ1-5; the DNA was not used to check the table's D call, TRBD1. TRBV21-1 is a listed pseudogene. This CDR3 contains 18 residues. The CDR3 sequence: CASSKGTGQGFVNQPQHF. The CDR3 bases are TGTGCCAGCAGCAAAGGGACAGGCCAGGGATTCGTCAATCAGCCCCAGCATTTT.

The chain has TRBV12-3 or TRBV12-4 and TRBJ1-4; no definite D call. V lost 1 base to trimming and J lost 12 bases, with 12 bases between them. CDR3 length: 13 amino acids. CDR3 in amino acids: CASSLGAGAELFF. The CDR3 DNA sequence: TGTGCCAGCAGTTTAGGGGCGGGAGCTGAACTGTTTTTT.

Only a few counts were recorded for this clonotype. The rearrangement joins TRBV29-1 to TRBJ2-6; 10 bases agree with TRBD1. The CDR3 has 16 residues. The J segment lost 3 bases and the V segment lost 8 bases, leaving 10 bases of the junction unmatched. CDR1 and CDR2 (germline): SQVTM, ANQGSEA. CDR3 sequence reads: CSFIGTGAGGANVLTF. In DNA, the CDR3 is TGCAGCTTCATAGGGACAGGGGCTGGTGGGGCCAACGTCCTGACTTTC.

The chain recombines TRBV3-1 with TRBJ2-2; weak D call: TRBD1 (6 bases). The CDR3 is 15 amino acids. Germline CDR1 reads LGHDT; CDR2 reads YNNKEL (reference sequence). V lost 4 bases and J 10 bases, leaving 19 bases between the germline ends. The CDR3 DNA follows: TGTGCCAGCAGCCTCTTGGCAGGGGTCCACTCGGAGCTGTTTTTT. Amino acid sequence: CASSLLAGVHSELFF.

This clonotype was counted between two and nine times. This sequence joins TRBV2 and TRBJ1-6; D not resolved. This CDR3 contains 11 residues. V was pared by 6 bases and J by 11 bases, with 8 bases between. The germline V gene encodes CDR1 SNHLY and CDR2 FYNNEI. The CDR3 bases are TGTGCCAGCAGCCTATTGACACCCCTCCACTTT. It is translated as CASSLLTPLHF. The variable domain in full, completed from reference TRBV2 and TRBJ1-6, reads EPEVTQTPSHQVTQMGQEVILRCVPISNHLYFYWYRQILGQKVEFLVSFYNNEISEKSEIFDDQFSVERPDGSNFTLKIRSTKLEDSAMYFCASSLLTPLHFGNGTRLTVT.

This clonotype was picked up a small number of times. The chain has TRBV20-1 and TRBJ1-6; D is possibly TRBD1 (5 bases). The CDR3 spans 14 residues. Germline lookup yields CDR1 DFQATT and CDR2 SNEGSKA (reference sequence). Trimming left V 1 base short and J 6 bases short, with 10 bases between. DNA for the CDR3: TGCAGTGCTAGAGCAGGGACTGGTAATTCACCCCTCCACTTT. Amino acid sequence: CSARAGTGNSPLHF.

As concerns this clonotype: The junction departs from the called germline gene at one end, perhaps through a read error. This sequence joins TRBV10-1 and TRBJ2-5; D not certain. CDR1 WNHNN and CDR2 SYGVQD come from the germline V gene (reference sequence). The CDR3 has 14 amino acids. The CDR3 is CASSENLGGETLYF. CDR3 nucleotide sequence: TGCGCCAGCAGTGAGAACCTAGGTGGAGAGACCCTGTACTTC.

The J gene is TRBJ2-7, the V gene TRBV28; D is possibly TRBD1 or TRBD2 (5 bases each). With 4 bases removed from V and 6 bases from J, the gap between germline ends came to 13 bases. The CDR3 totals 13 residues. Looked up from germline, CDR1 is MDHEN and CDR2 is SYDVKM. This chain's CDR3 is CASSSGALSEQYF. In DNA form, the CDR3 reads TGTGCCAGCAGTTCCGGGGCGCTGAGCGAGCAGTACTTC.